This is a list of T cell receptor beta chains from one sample in a study of blood T cell repertoires in COVID-19. Clones were read by immunoSEQ multiplex PCR, and TCRdb kept only the in-frame ones, dropping some. Here the sample spans fewer than 300,000 clones, 88% being singletons. Sequenced material: peripheral blood. These receptors came from a woman in her 40s who had recovered from COVID-19. Both conserved end residues are part of each CDR3. D genes are given only for firm matches. Clone size is stated in some rows and not others, as once, few, many or a class when expanded.

abundance: .; j_gene: TRBJ1-4; len: 15; d_gene: .; v_gene: TRBV19; CDR3nt: TGTGCCAGTAGTATTTGGGATTCCCCCCCACAGGAACTGTTTTTT; CDR3aa: CASSIWDSPPQELFF
abundance: .; j_gene: TRBJ2-1; len: 17; d_gene: TRBD2; v_gene: TRBV27; CDR3nt: TGTGCCAGCAGCCGGGGCCCCCCCGCGGGAGGGGAAGGTGAGCAGTTCTTC; CDR3aa: CASSRGPPAGGEGEQFF
abundance: .; j_gene: TRBJ2-1; len: 15; d_gene: .; v_gene: TRBV24-1; CDR3nt: TGTGCCACCAGTGGAAGGGGGGGAACCTACAATGAGCAGTTCTTC; CDR3aa: CATSGRGGTYNEQFF
abundance: .; j_gene: TRBJ2-5; len: 14; d_gene: TRBD1; v_gene: TRBV5-1; CDR3nt: TGCGCCAGCAGCGTGCAGGGGGTGACGGAGACCCAGTACTTC; CDR3aa: CASSVQGVTETQYF
abundance: .; j_gene: TRBJ2-4; len: 16; d_gene: .; v_gene: TRBV15; CDR3nt: TGTGCCACCAGCAGAGATCGGGCAGGGGCCGGAGGCATTCAGTACTTC; CDR3aa: CATSRDRAGAGGIQYF
abundance: .; j_gene: TRBJ1-4; len: 14; d_gene: .; v_gene: TRBV9; CDR3nt: TGTGCCAGCAGCGTAGGAGCAACTAATGAAAAACTGTTTTTT; CDR3aa: CASSVGATNEKLFF
abundance: .; j_gene: TRBJ2-5; len: 15; d_gene: TRBD2; v_gene: TRBV5-1; CDR3nt: TGCGCCAGCAGCTCAGGTAGCGGGAGTGGTGAGACCCAGTACTTC; CDR3aa: CASSSGSGSGETQYF
abundance: .; j_gene: TRBJ1-4; len: 11; d_gene: .; v_gene: TRBV30; CDR3nt: TGTGGGCTGGGGAGTGGAGAAAAACTGTTTTTT; CDR3aa: CGLGSGEKLFF
abundance: .; j_gene: TRBJ2-6; len: 14; d_gene: .; v_gene: TRBV5-4; CDR3nt: TGTGCCAGCAGTAAGGAGGCTGGGGCCAACGTCCTGACTTTC; CDR3aa: CASSKEAGANVLTF
abundance: .; j_gene: TRBJ2-1; len: 15; d_gene: TRBD2; v_gene: TRBV7-3; CDR3nt: TGTGCCAGCAGCCTTAGCGGGGCAACCTACAATGAGCAGTTCTTC; CDR3aa: CASSLSGATYNEQFF
abundance: .; j_gene: TRBJ2-1; len: 16; d_gene: TRBD2; v_gene: TRBV5-4; CDR3nt: TGTGCCAGCAGCCCCCGGGGGCGGGAGGGGGACGGTGAGCAGTTCTTC; CDR3aa: CASSPRGREGDGEQFF
abundance: .; j_gene: TRBJ2-1; len: 13; d_gene: TRBD2; v_gene: TRBV10-3; CDR3nt: TGTGCCACCGCGGAGTTCTCCGGGGGGGGTCAGTTCTTC; CDR3aa: CATAEFSGGGQFF
abundance: .; j_gene: TRBJ1-3; len: 15; d_gene: .; v_gene: TRBV5-4; CDR3nt: TGTGCCAGCAGCTTGGCTGGCCTGTCTGGAAACACCATATATTTT; CDR3aa: CASSLAGLSGNTIYF
abundance: .; j_gene: TRBJ1-5; len: 15; d_gene: TRBD1; v_gene: TRBV7-3; CDR3nt: TGTGCCAGCAGCCCCGACAGGGGACCCAATCAGCCCCAGCATTTT; CDR3aa: CASSPDRGPNQPQHF
abundance: .; j_gene: TRBJ2-5; len: 18; d_gene: .; v_gene: TRBV21-1; CDR3nt: TGTGCCAGCAGCAAAGGAATGAGGAGGGAGCCTTTCCAAGAGACCCAGTACTTC; CDR3aa: CASSKGMRREPFQETQYF
abundance: .; j_gene: TRBJ2-1; len: 14; d_gene: TRBD2; v_gene: TRBV11-2; CDR3nt: TGTGCCAGCAGCCGCGGACTAGATAACAATGAGCAGTTCTTC; CDR3aa: CASSRGLDNNEQFF
abundance: .; j_gene: TRBJ2-3; len: 14; d_gene: .; v_gene: TRBV9; CDR3nt: TGTGCCAGCAGCGTTGCCCCCGCGGGGGATACGCAGTATTTT; CDR3aa: CASSVAPAGDTQYF
abundance: .; j_gene: TRBJ2-1; len: 17; d_gene: TRBD2; v_gene: TRBV6-6; CDR3nt: TGTGCCAGCAGTCGTGGACTAGCGGGAGGGAAGGCTACTGAGCAGTTCTTC; CDR3aa: CASSRGLAGGKATEQFF
abundance: few; j_gene: TRBJ2-2; len: 16; d_gene: .; v_gene: TRBV18; CDR3nt: TGTGCCAGCTCACCACACCCACCTACGAACACCGGGGAGCTGTTTTTT; CDR3aa: CASSPHPPTNTGELFF
abundance: .; j_gene: TRBJ2-3; len: 15; d_gene: TRBD1; v_gene: TRBV19; CDR3nt: TGTGCCAGTAGGAGCAGGGGACAGGGGTCGGATACGCAGTATTTT; CDR3aa: CASRSRGQGSDTQYF
abundance: .; j_gene: TRBJ2-1; len: 15; d_gene: TRBD1; v_gene: TRBV6-2/TRBV6-3; CDR3nt: TGTGCCAGCAGCCCCGCGGGACAGGGGGCTAATGAGCAGTTCTTC; CDR3aa: CASSPAGQGANEQFF
abundance: once; j_gene: TRBJ2-5; len: 14; d_gene: .; v_gene: TRBV6-5; CDR3nt: TGTGCCAGCACTAGGGGGGGAGCGAGGGAGACCCAGTACTTC; CDR3aa: CASTRGGARETQYF